Each of the 13 T cell receptor beta chains below was sequenced from the same sample in a study of shared clonotypes between healthy human individuals. Here immunoSEQ multiplex PCR was the method, and the copy in TCRdb shows in-frame clones only, minus some. This table holds under 600,000 clones, approximately 95% found once. What was sequenced was naive CD4+ T cells sorted from blood. Indicated subset: CD45RA+ positively selected. The receptors originated from a woman in her twenties or thirties in good health.

The rearrangement joins TRBV5-8 to TRBJ2-7; TRBD1 matches 10 bases. The CDR3 runs to 16 residues. V dropped 1 base and J dropped 1; count of bases not matched to a gene: 5. The germline V gene encodes CDR1 SGHTS and CDR2 YDEGEE. CDR3 bases: TGTGCCAGCAGCTTGATGACAGGGGGCGAGTCCTACGAGCAGTACTTC. Translation: CASSLMTGGESYEQYF. Full variable domain (remainder filled in from reference TRBV5-8 and TRBJ2-7): EAGVTQSPTHLIKTRGQQATLRCSPISGHTSVYWYQQALGLGLQFLLWYDEGEERNRGNFPPRFSGRQFPNYSSELNVNALELEDSALYLCASSLMTGGESYEQYFGPGTRLTVT.

J is TRBJ2-7 and V is TRBV5-6; the D gene could be TRBD1 or TRBD2 (5 bases each). This CDR3 region has 15 residues. The V end was cut by 4 bases, the J end by 2 bases, with 16 bases between. CDR1 SGHDT and CDR2 YYEEEE come from the germline V gene. CDR3 in DNA: TGTGCCAGCAGCCCAGCCGGGCAGGGAGCCTACGAGCAGTACTTC. It encodes CASSPAGQGAYEQYF.

This chain joins TRBV5-1 and TRBJ2-5; D ambiguous. The J call may not be correct, given that the DNA end is closer to TRBJ2-7. Germline values: CDR1 SGHRS, CDR2 YFSETQ. This CDR3 has 11 amino acids. CDR3 sequence (DNA): TGCGCCAGCAGTGAGCAGAACGAGCAGTACTTC. Translating gives CASSEQNEQYF.

The chain joins TRBV19 to TRBJ1-5; D is uncertain. V was clipped by 11 bases and J by 12 bases, with 17 bases between them. The CDR3 has 11 amino acids. Germline V gene data show CDR1 as LNHDA and CDR2 as SQIVND (reference sequence). The CDR3: CASTLGRVQHF. CDR3 bases: TGTGCCTCAACACTAGGGCGTGTCCAGCATTTT.

The chain joins TRBV9 to TRBJ1-1; D unclear. Trimming took off 0 bases at V and 11 bases at J, with 14 bases between the two ends. Germline V gives CDR1 SGDLS, CDR2 YYNGEE. This CDR3 has 13 amino acids. CDR3 coding DNA: TGTGCCAGCAGCGTAGCTGTGGGGTCTCGGGCTTTCTTT. Encoded protein: CASSVAVGSRAFF.

Concerning this clone itself: Compared with germline, one end of the junction differs, possibly owing to a read error. The chain joins TRBV28 to TRBJ1-1; 7 bases agree with TRBD1. The length of the CDR3 is 14 residues. The germline gives CDR1 MDHEN, CDR2 SYDVKM. The CDR3: CASTLGQVPIEAFF. The CDR3 region has the DNA TGTGCCAGCACTTTAGGACAGGTCCCTATTGAAGCTTTCTTT.

This chain links TRBV6-5 with TRBJ1-2; TRBD1 is a possible D gene (5 bases). The CDR3 is 15 amino acids. Trimming shortened V by 0 bases and J by 5 bases, and 13 bases separated the two germline ends. The germline V gene has CDR1 MNHEY and CDR2 SVGAGI. In DNA, the CDR3 is TGTGCCAGCAGTTACTCTGGGGGGATCGGGTATGGCTACACCTTC. Protein: CASSYSGGIGYGYTF.

V is TRBV28 and J is TRBJ1-5; 7 nucleotides align to TRBD1. Trimming took 6 bases from V and 9 from J; bases not matched to a gene: 11. From germline, CDR1 is MDHEN and CDR2 SYDVKM. This CDR3 has 14 amino acids. CDR3 sequence: CASSRDSRSGPQHF. Here the CDR3 DNA reads TGTGCCAGCAGCCGGGACAGCCGCAGTGGGCCCCAGCATTTT. Based on the CDR3 plus reference TRBV28 and TRBJ1-5, the full variable domain is DVKVTQSSRYLVKRTGEKVFLECVQDMDHENMFWYRQDPGLGLRLIYFSYDVKMKEKGDIPEGYSVSREKKERFSLILESASTNQTSMYLCASSRDSRSGPQHFGDGTRLSIL.

This chain links TRBV28 with TRBJ2-7; 7 bases are shared with TRBD2. The CDR3 is 16 residues long. Losses at the gene ends were 5 bases for V and 1 base for J; bases not matched to a gene: 11. Per germline, CDR1 MDHEN and CDR2 SYDVKM. CDR3 in amino acids: CASSPRRLAVSYEQYF. For the CDR3, the DNA is TGTGCCAGCAGTCCCAGGAGACTAGCCGTTTCCTACGAGCAGTACTTC. The full variable domain, with the rest looked up from reference TRBV28 and TRBJ2-7, is DVKVTQSSRYLVKRTGEKVFLECVQDMDHENMFWYRQDPGLGLRLIYFSYDVKMKEKGDIPEGYSVSREKKERFSLILESASTNQTSMYLCASSPRRLAVSYEQYFGPGTRLTVT.

The rearrangement uses TRBV9 and TRBJ2-7, with D possibly matching TRBD1 (5 bases). CDR1 and CDR2 from the germline V gene are SGDLS and YYNGEE. This CDR3 is built from 15 residues. V was shortened by 0 bases and J by 0 bases, with 10 bases between the two germline ends. The CDR3 protein is CASSVEAGPSYEQYF. The DNA of the CDR3 is TGTGCCAGCAGCGTAGAGGCAGGGCCCTCCTACGAGCAGTACTTC.

V is TRBV11-1 and J is TRBJ1-2; possibly TRBD1 for D (6 bases). The ends were cut back, 2 bases at V and 0 bases at J, with 10 bases in the middle. This CDR3 is 15 amino acids long. In germline, CDR1 is SGHAT, CDR2 FQDESV (reference sequence). CDR3: CASSLTGKANYGYTF. In DNA form, the CDR3 reads TGTGCCAGCAGCTTAACAGGGAAAGCTAACTATGGCTACACCTTC. The full variable domain, completed using reference TRBV11-1 and TRBJ1-2, is EAEVAQSPRYKITEKSQAVAFWCDPISGHATLYWYRQILGQGPELLVQFQDESVVDDSQLPKDRFSAERLKGVDSTLKIQPAELGDSAMYLCASSLTGKANYGYTFGSGTRLTVV.

The chain recombines TRBV25-1 with TRBJ2-4; D gene ambiguous. Germline V gene data show CDR1 as MGHDK and CDR2 as SYGVNS. V lost 4 bases, J lost 11 bases, and 12 bases lay in between. The CDR3 totals 12 residues. The CDR3 reads CASSGGPEVQYF. As DNA, the CDR3 is TGTGCCAGCAGTGGTGGGCCCGAGGTTCAGTACTTC.

The chain is built from TRBV5-1 and TRBJ2-7, with 9 bases lining up with TRBD1. Germline-derived CDR1 and CDR2 are SGHRS and YFSETQ. The length of the CDR3 is 16 residues. The ends lost 4 bases at V and 0 bases at J; junction bases unmatched: 8. This CDR3 reads CASSPPGQGSSYEQYF. The CDR3 DNA follows: TGCGCCAGCAGCCCTCCGGGACAGGGTAGCTCCTACGAGCAGTACTTC.